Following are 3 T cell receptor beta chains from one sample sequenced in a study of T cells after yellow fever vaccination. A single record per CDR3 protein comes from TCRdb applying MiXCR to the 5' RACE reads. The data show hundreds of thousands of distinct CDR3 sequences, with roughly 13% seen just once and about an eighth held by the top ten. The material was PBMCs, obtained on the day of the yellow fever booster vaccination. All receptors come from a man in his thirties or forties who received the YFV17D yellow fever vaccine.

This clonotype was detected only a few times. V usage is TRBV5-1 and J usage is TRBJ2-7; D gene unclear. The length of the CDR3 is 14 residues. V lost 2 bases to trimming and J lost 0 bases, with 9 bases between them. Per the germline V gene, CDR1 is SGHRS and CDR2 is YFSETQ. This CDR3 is CASSLGTNSYEQYF. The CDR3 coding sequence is TGCGCCAGCAGCTTAGGAACCAACTCCTACGAGCAGTACTTC.

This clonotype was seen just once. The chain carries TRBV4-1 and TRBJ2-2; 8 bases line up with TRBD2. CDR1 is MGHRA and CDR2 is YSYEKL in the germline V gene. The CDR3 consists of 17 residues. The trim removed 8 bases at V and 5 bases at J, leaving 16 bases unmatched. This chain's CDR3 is CASSTVPQRESTGELFF. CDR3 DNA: TGCGCCAGCTCCACGGTACCACAGCGGGAGTCTACCGGGGAGCTGTTTTTT.

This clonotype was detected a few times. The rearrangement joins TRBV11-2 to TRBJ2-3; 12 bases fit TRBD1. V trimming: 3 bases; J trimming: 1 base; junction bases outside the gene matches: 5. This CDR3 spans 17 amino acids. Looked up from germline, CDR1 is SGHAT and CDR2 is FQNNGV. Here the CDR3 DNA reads TGTGCCAGCAGCTTCCGGGACAGGGGGCTTGGCACAGATACGCAGTATTTT. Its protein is CASSFRDRGLGTDTQYF. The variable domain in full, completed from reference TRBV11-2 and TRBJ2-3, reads EAGVAQSPRYKIIEKRQSVAFWCNPISGHATLYWYQQILGQGPKLLIQFQNNGVVDDSQLPKDRFSAERLKGVDSTLKIQPAKLEDSAVYLCASSFRDRGLGTDTQYFGPGTRLTVL.